This TCR beta chain was sequenced in a study of T cells after yellow fever vaccination. Each CDR3 protein gets one entry after TCRdb re-called the 5' RACE reads with MiXCR. The sample lists roughly 68,000 distinct CDR3 sequences; over 6.5% were seen once. CDR3 size: 15 residues. The germline V gene has CDR1 SGHVS and CDR2 FQNEAQ. This specimen was CD8+ T cells sorted from PBMCs, taken roughly 45 days after the first yellow fever vaccination. The gene calls are TRBV7-8 and TRBJ1-1; 10 bases are shared with TRBD1. The sequence came from a man between 18 and 29 years old who received the YFV17D yellow fever vaccine. This CDR3 reads CATRRGTGENTEAFF. The CDR3 bases are TGTGCTACCCGGAGGGGGACAGGGGAGAACACTGAAGCTTTCTTT.